The rows below give T cell receptor beta chains drawn from one sample of a study of T cells of healthy individuals. TCRdb processed the 5' RACE reads anew with MiXCR; each CDR3 protein has one entry. This sample has around 53,000 distinct CDR3 sequences, with about 15% found just once. The source is a human donor in good health. The CDR3 runs from the conserved cysteine through the conserved F or W. D genes are given only for firm matches. Size values are once, few and many counts, or a class for expanded clones, and some rows have none.

j_gene,abundance,v_gene,d_gene,CDR3aa,CDR3nt
TRBJ2-7,many,TRBV20-1,TRBD2,CSARPPSRRGSKYEQYF,TGCAGTGCTAGACCACCCTCCAGGCGCGGGAGTAAGTACGAGCAGTACTTC
TRBJ1-5,few,TRBV3-1,NA,CASSQVPDYGPQHF,TGTGCCAGCAGCCAAGTTCCTGACTACGGGCCCCAGCATTTT
TRBJ2-5,few,TRBV9,TRBD1,CASSLRTGGGETQYF,TGTGCCAGCAGCCTCCGGACAGGGGGCGGAGAGACCCAGTACTTC
TRBJ2-2,NA,TRBV4-3,NA,CASSQHAGLRGELFF,TGCGCCAGCAGCCAGCATGCAGGACTACGGGGGGAGCTGTTTTTT
TRBJ1-1,NA,TRBV19,NA,CASSPLSGMNTEAFF,TGTGCCAGTAGTCCCTTGTCGGGTATGAACACTGAAGCTTTCTTT
TRBJ2-3,many,TRBV7-6,NA,CASSLAGGYTDTQYF,TGTGCCAGCAGCTTAGCGGGGGGCTACACAGATACGCAGTATTTT
TRBJ2-1,NA,TRBV10-3,TRBD2,CAISEGVAGNYNEQFF,TGTGCCATCAGTGAGGGGGTAGCGGGGAACTACAATGAGCAGTTCTTC
TRBJ1-4,few,TRBV4-1,TRBD1,CASSSGTGLIDGNEKLFF,TGCGCCAGCAGCTCCGGGACAGGGTTGATCGACGGTAATGAAAAACTGTTTTTT
TRBJ1-5,many,TRBV18,NA,CASSLSGGGNQPQHF,TGTGCCAGCTCACTAAGTGGAGGCGGCAATCAGCCCCAGCATTTT
TRBJ2-7,NA,TRBV5-1,TRBD2,CASSLGTSVEQYF,TGCGCCAGCAGCCTAGGGACTAGTGTCGAGCAGTACTTC
TRBJ2-7,few,TRBV20-1,TRBD1,CSARAPTGTGGSEQYF,TGCAGTGCTAGAGCCCCAACCGGGACAGGGGGCAGCGAGCAGTACTTC
TRBJ2-5,many,TRBV7-2,NA,CASSPGTLAGETQYF,TGTGCCAGCAGCCCGGGGACCCTGGCCGGAGAGACCCAGTACTTC
TRBJ2-1,NA,TRBV5-1,TRBD1,CASSLEGTGSYNEQFF,TGCGCCAGCAGCTTGGAGGGGACAGGGTCCTACAATGAGCAGTTCTTC
TRBJ2-1,few,TRBV12-3/TRBV12-4,NA,CASTAQGLEQFF,TGTGCCAGCACCGCCCAGGGTCTTGAACAGTTCTTC
TRBJ2-5,few,TRBV4-1,NA,CASSQVTGGPGPRSEETQYF,TGCGCCAGCAGCCAAGTGACGGGGGGCCCGGGGCCGAGGTCAGAAGAGACCCAGTACTTC
TRBJ2-1,medium-sized,TRBV28,NA,CASSPLSSYNEQFF,TGTGCCAGCAGTCCACTAAGCTCCTACAATGAGCAGTTCTTC
TRBJ2-1,few,TRBV20-1,TRBD2,CSAKGLAGNEQFF,TGCAGTGCTAAAGGACTAGCAGGCAATGAGCAGTTCTTC
TRBJ1-4,NA,TRBV11-2,NA,CASSLLRGRTNEKLFF,TGTGCCAGCAGCCTCCTTAGGGGCCGCACTAATGAAAAACTGTTTTTT
TRBJ1-5,many,TRBV5-1,NA,CASSLDSNQPQHF,TGCGCCAGCAGCTTGGACAGCAATCAGCCCCAGCATTTT
TRBJ2-3,many,TRBV9,TRBD1,CASSVVPQGATDTQYF,TGTGCCAGCAGCGTAGTCCCACAGGGGGCAACAGATACGCAGTATTTT
TRBJ2-1,medium-sized,TRBV5-5,TRBD2,CASSRGSHNEQFF,TGTGCCAGCAGCCGCGGGAGCCACAATGAGCAGTTCTTC
TRBJ2-2,few,TRBV11-2,TRBD2,CASSLPRTSGAPGELFF,TGTGCCAGCAGCTTACCGCGGACTAGCGGGGCCCCCGGGGAGCTGTTTTTT
TRBJ1-5,NA,TRBV19,TRBD1,CASWTGRNQPQHF,TGTGCCAGTTGGACAGGGCGCAATCAGCCCCAGCATTTT
TRBJ1-2,many,TRBV7-9,NA,CASSLVRGSGYGYTF,TGTGCCAGCAGCTTAGTTCGGGGATCGGGCTATGGCTACACCTTC
TRBJ2-3,NA,TRBV3-1,TRBD2,CASSRKILAGIDTQYF,TGTGCCAGCAGCCGCAAGATTCTAGCGGGGATAGATACGCAGTATTTT
TRBJ2-3,NA,TRBV18,NA,CASSPMPSGTDTQYF,TGTGCCAGCTCACCAATGCCTAGCGGCACAGATACGCAGTATTTT
TRBJ2-1,few,TRBV3-1,NA,CASSLSGYSYNEQFF,TGTGCCAGCAGTCTAAGCGGCTACTCCTACAATGAGCAGTTCTTC
TRBJ1-1,many,TRBV2,TRBD1,CASTGTGGGGTEAFF,TGTGCCAGCACCGGGACAGGGGGTGGAGGCACTGAAGCTTTCTTT
TRBJ1-2,many,TRBV10-3,TRBD1,CAIPRTGQGEYGYTF,TGTGCCATCCCCCGAACCGGACAGGGGGAGTATGGCTACACCTTC
TRBJ2-1,NA,TRBV7-2,NA,CASSLTPSYNEQFF,TGTGCCAGCAGCTTAACCCCCTCCTACAATGAGCAGTTCTTC
TRBJ2-2,few,TRBV24-1,TRBD1,CATSDLRGPDGELFF,TGTGCCACCAGTGATTTGAGGGGGCCCGACGGGGAGCTGTTTTTT
TRBJ2-5,few,TRBV18,TRBD1,CASSPGTGVETQYF,TGTGCCAGCTCACCAGGGACAGGGGTCGAGACCCAGTACTTC
TRBJ1-1,NA,TRBV30,TRBD1,CAWSVPDRGGGGTEAFF,TGTGCCTGGAGTGTACCGGACAGGGGGGGGGGTGGCACTGAAGCTTTCTTT
TRBJ2-1,NA,TRBV12-5,NA,CASGFPGAVRQFF,TGTGCTAGTGGTTTTCCCGGGGCTGTCCGGCAGTTCTTC
TRBJ1-5,many,TRBV21-1,NA,CASSGHPSNQPQHF,TGTGCCAGCAGTGGACACCCTAGCAATCAGCCCCAGCATTTT
TRBJ1-4,many,TRBV7-6,TRBD1,CASSAGQGADEKLFF,TGTGCCAGCAGCGCCGGACAGGGGGCGGATGAAAAACTGTTTTTT
TRBJ1-1,many,TRBV14,NA,CASSQWGGAEAFF,TGTGCCAGCAGCCAATGGGGAGGCGCTGAAGCTTTCTTT
TRBJ1-2,many,TRBV5-5,TRBD1,CASSGTTGVKGGYTF,TGTGCCAGCAGCGGGACGACAGGGGTAAAGGGTGGCTACACCTTC
TRBJ1-3,NA,TRBV6-6,NA,CASSYTDPSGNTIYF,TGTGCCAGCAGTTACACGGACCCCTCTGGAAACACCATATATTTT
TRBJ2-1,few,TRBV5-6,TRBD2,CASTLSSGRSYNEQFF,TGTGCCAGCACCCTCTCTAGCGGGAGGTCCTACAATGAGCAGTTCTTC
TRBJ1-3,few,TRBV12-3/TRBV12-4,NA,CASSLLGRGSGNTIYF,TGTGCCAGCAGTTTGCTAGGCAGGGGATCTGGAAACACCATATATTTT
TRBJ2-7,many,TRBV7-9,TRBD1,CASSPPGQGSSEQYF,TGTGCCAGCAGCCCACCGGGACAGGGGTCAAGCGAGCAGTACTTC
TRBJ2-7,NA,TRBV5-6,NA,CYSALYLCASSLRSRSYEQYF,NA
TRBJ2-7,NA,TRBV11-3,TRBD1,CASSLDGTGSYEQYF,TGTGCCAGCAGCTTAGATGGGACAGGGAGCTACGAGCAGTACTTC
TRBJ1-2,few,TRBV6-5,NA,CASSYSMKTNYGYTF,TGTGCCAGCAGTTACTCGATGAAAACTAACTATGGCTACACCTTC
TRBJ2-3,NA,TRBV29-1,TRBD2,CSVEERRGDTDTQYF,TGCAGCGTTGAAGAAAGGCGGGGGGACACAGATACGCAGTATTTT
TRBJ1-2,NA,TRBV2,NA,CASSEMAGLTPHGYTF,TGTGCCAGCAGTGAAATGGCGGGCCTAACACCGCATGGCTACACCTTC
TRBJ2-7,few,TRBV6-1,NA,CASSLLVSHEQYF,TGTGCCAGCAGTCTTTTAGTAAGCCACGAGCAGTACTTC
TRBJ2-7,few,TRBV29-1,TRBD2,CSAGWGGTYEQYF,TGCAGCGCCGGGTGGGGGGGGACCTACGAGCAGTACTTC
TRBJ1-6,few,TRBV7-2,TRBD1,CASSSQGAAYNSPLHF,TGTGCCAGCAGCTCACAGGGGGCCGCCTATAATTCACCCCTCCACTTT
TRBJ2-1,NA,TRBV11-2,NA,CASSLAPTGYNEQFF,TGTGCCAGCAGCTTAGCCCCTACAGGCTACAATGAGCAGTTCTTC
TRBJ1-2,many,TRBV7-2,NA,CASGARTDYGYTF,TGTGCCAGCGGGGCGCGGACAGACTATGGCTACACCTTC
TRBJ2-1,many,TRBV7-9,NA,CASSHSPNEQFF,TGTGCCAGCAGCCACTCCCCCAATGAGCAGTTCTTC